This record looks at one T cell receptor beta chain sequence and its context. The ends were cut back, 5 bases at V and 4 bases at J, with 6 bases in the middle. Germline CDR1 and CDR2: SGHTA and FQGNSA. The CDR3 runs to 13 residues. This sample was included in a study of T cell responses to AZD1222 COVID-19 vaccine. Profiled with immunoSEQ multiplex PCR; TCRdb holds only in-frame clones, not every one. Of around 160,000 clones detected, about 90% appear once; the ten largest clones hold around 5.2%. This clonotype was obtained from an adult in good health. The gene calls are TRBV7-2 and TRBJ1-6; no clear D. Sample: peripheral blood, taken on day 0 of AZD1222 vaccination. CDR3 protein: CASSTLYNSPLHF. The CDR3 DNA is TGTGCCAGCAGCACGCTGTATAATTCACCCCTCCACTTT.